This T cell receptor beta chain derives from a study of human T cells and chemical hapten exposure. Each CDR3 protein gets one entry after TCRdb re-called the RACE reads with MiXCR. The sample contains approximately 74,000 distinct CDR3 sequences, around a third of which appear only once. Time point specified: patch test 1, 2 weeks after DPC sensitization. Noted treatment: therapeutic diphenylcyclopropenone sensitization with weekly scalp DPC. Sequencing used whole blood, obtained in connection with sensitization to the hapten diphenylcyclopropenone (DPC). The clonotype originates from a man in his forties or fifties with alopecia areata. Some clones in this sample may be carry-over from other donors' samples.

The CDR3 DNA is TGTGCCAGCAGTTTCAGGGGGGCAGGGGCCAACGTCCTGACTTTC. This encodes CASSFRGAGANVLTF. This chain connects TRBV6-1 to TRBJ2-6; perhaps TRBD1 as D (7 bases). Germline V gene data show CDR1 as MNHNS and CDR2 as SASEGT. This CDR3 has 15 amino acids. The V end was cut by 5 bases, the J end by 4 bases, with 12 bases between.